This T cell receptor beta chain is drawn from a study of blood T cell repertoires in COVID-19. The data were produced by immunoSEQ multiplex PCR, yet TCRdb's version contains in-frame clones alone and is incomplete. The top ten hold about 19% of the sample, which has 150,000 to 200,000 clones, 80% to 90% seen once. The CDR3 runs 11 residues. Between the trimmed V and J ends, which lost 11 bases and 2 bases, there was a span of 9 bases. CDR1 is MDHEN and CDR2 is SYDVKM in the germline V gene. This TCR was sampled from a woman between 65 and 79 years old who had recovered from COVID-19. The chain has TRBV28 and TRBJ1-2; D is perhaps TRBD1 (6 bases). The sequenced sample consisted of peripheral blood. In nucleotides, the CDR3 is TGTGCCGCCGGACAGAACTATGGCTACACCTTC. Protein sequence: CAAGQNYGYTF.